The 27 T cell receptor beta chains presented below share a single source sample, sequenced in a study of memory CD4+ T cells and cytomegalovirus serostatus. TCRdb's table, derived via immunoSEQ multiplex PCR, lists solely in-frame clones and lacks some. The sample consists of about 82,000 clones, 80% of them appearing once. Single viable CD3+CD4+CD8-CD45RO+ cells were sorted as the memory CD4+ T cells. The source material was memory CD4+ T cells from blood. The receptor set was obtained from an adult in good health and CMV-seronegative.

The count of this clone is one. The genes are TRBV6-4 and TRBJ1-3, with D possibly matching TRBD1 (6 bases). In germline, CDR1 is MRHNA, CDR2 SNTAGT. The CDR3 runs to 15 residues. Trimming removed 10 bases from V and 4 bases from J, with 20 bases in between. The CDR3 region has the DNA TGTGCCACCACAACTAAAGGAACAGGGGGAAACACCATATATTTT. Translation gives CATTTKGTGGNTIYF.

This clone was detected a few times. The J gene is TRBJ1-5, the V gene TRBV21-1; TRBD1, as called in the table, went unchecked against the DNA. TRBV21-1 is reported as a pseudogene. CDR3 size: 15 residues. The CDR3 reads CASRVTGGGNQPQHF. CDR3 sequence (DNA): TGTGCCAGCAGAGTCACAGGGGGTGGCAATCAGCCCCAGCATTTT.

The chain uses TRBV6-4 and TRBJ2-7, with a weak D call TRBD2 (6 bases). Germline CDR1 reads MRHNA; CDR2 reads SNTAGT. Deletions cut 4 bases from V and 4 bases from J, with 17 bases between. This CDR3 contains 15 residues. The CDR3 nucleotides are TGTGCCAGCAGTGCCGGGACTGCCGGAACGTACGAGCAGTACTTC. It codes for CASSAGTAGTYEQYF.

The rearrangement joins TRBV29-1 to TRBJ2-7, with 9 bases aligning to TRBD2. Trimming at V came to 4 bases and at J to 2 bases, leaving 6 bases not matched to a gene. The CDR3 consists of 14 residues. Germline V gene lookup returns CDR1 SQVTM and CDR2 ANQGSEA. The DNA of the CDR3 is TGCAGCGTTGGTTTGCGCGGGGGGGCCTACGAGCAGTACTTC. It translates to CSVGLRGGAYEQYF.

The chain uses TRBV4-2 and TRBJ2-3; 13 nucleotides match TRBD2. The CDR3 is made up of 17 amino acids. The trim removed 4 bases at V and 0 bases at J, leaving 4 bases unmatched. The germline V gene has CDR1 LGHNA and CDR2 YNFKEQ. Here the CDR3 reads CASSRTSGGLSTDTQYF. The CDR3 DNA sequence: TGTGCCAGCAGCCGGACTAGCGGGGGACTCAGCACAGATACGCAGTATTTT.

J is TRBJ1-5 and V is TRBV19; the D is unclear. This CDR3 spans 12 amino acids. The V end was cut by 10 bases, the J end by 3 bases, with 10 bases between. The V gene's germline CDR1 is LNHDA and CDR2 SQIVND (reference sequence). The CDR3 protein is CATGPVNQPQHF. The CDR3 DNA is TGTGCCACCGGGCCTGTCAATCAGCCCCAGCATTTT.

Only a few counts were recorded for this clone. The V call is TRBV30, the J call TRBJ1-1; D call uncertain. Trimming removed 1 base from V and 3 bases from J, with 3 bases in between. The CDR3 has 11 amino acids. Germline CDR1 and CDR2: GTSNPN and SVGIG (reference sequence). CDR3 DNA: TGTGCCTGGAGTGGACACACTGAAGCTTTCTTT. Translating gives CAWSGHTEAFF.

This chain joins TRBV4-2 and TRBJ2-2; 10 bases are a match to TRBD2. Germline assignment: CDR1 LGHNA and CDR2 YNFKEQ. The CDR3 is 16 residues long. J was trimmed by 6 bases and V by 1 base; bases with no gene match: 5. The CDR3 loop is CASSQGSGGAPGELFF. CDR3 bases: TGTGCCAGCAGCCAAGGGAGCGGGGGGGCCCCCGGGGAGCTGTTTTTT.

This clone occurred a few times. The chain couples TRBV30 to TRBJ1-1, with D possibly being TRBD1 (5 bases). CDR3 length: 13 amino acids. In germline, CDR1 is GTSNPN, CDR2 SVGIG (reference sequence). CDR3 bases: TGTGCTTCCACGGGGCGAGGGAGCACTGAAGCTTTCTTT. Its translation is CASTGRGSTEAFF.

The chain joins TRBV19 to TRBJ1-1; the match to TRBD1 covers 7 bases. The V gene end was trimmed by 3 bases and the J gene end by 7 bases; junction bases not matched to a gene: 5. The CDR3 is 13 amino acids. Germline V lookup: CDR1 LNHDA, CDR2 SQIVND (reference sequence). The CDR3 loop is CASSMGGQFEAFF. The CDR3, as DNA: TGTGCCAGTAGTATGGGGGGACAGTTTGAAGCTTTCTTT. The whole variable domain, filled in from reference TRBV19 and TRBJ1-1, reads DGGITQSPKYLFRKEGQNVTLSCEQNLNHDAMYWYRQDPGQGLRLIYYSQIVNDFQKGDIAEGYSVSREKKESFPLTVTSAQKNPTAFYLCASSMGGQFEAFFGQGTRLTVV.

J is TRBJ2-5 and V is TRBV18; 10 nucleotides line up with TRBD2. V lost 3 bases, J lost 5 bases, and 3 bases stayed unmatched. CDR3 size: 14 residues. Germline V gene lookup returns CDR1 KGHSH and CDR2 LQKENI. CDR3 residues: CASSPLAGEETQYF. In nucleotides, the CDR3 is TGTGCCAGCTCACCGCTAGCGGGGGAGGAGACCCAGTACTTC.

The chain combines TRBV11-2 with TRBJ2-1; no definite D call. Trimming took 1 base from V and 9 from J, leaving 4 bases between them. This CDR3 has 11 residues. CDR1 is SGHAT and CDR2 is FQNNGV in the germline V gene. The CDR3 region is CASSLGGEQFF. As DNA, the CDR3 is TGTGCCAGCAGCTTAGGGGGTGAGCAGTTCTTC.

V is TRBV6-1 and J is TRBJ1-2, with a tentative D call TRBD1 (5 bases). The CDR3 totals 15 residues. The germline CDR1 and CDR2 sequences are MNHNS and SASEGT. V was shortened by 6 bases and J by 8 bases, with 22 bases between the two germline ends. CDR3 region: CASSPEGPSYRGYTF. CDR3 in DNA: TGTGCCAGCAGCCCGGAGGGGCCGTCCTATCGAGGCTACACCTTC.

The gene calls are TRBV28 and TRBJ2-7; D uncertain. The V end lost 1 base, the J end lost 3 bases, and 4 bases lay between the germline ends. CDR1 is MDHEN and CDR2 is SYDVKM in the germline V gene. The CDR3 length is 12 residues. CDR3 region: CASSLYNYEQYF. The CDR3 region has the DNA TGTGCCAGCAGTTTATACAACTACGAGCAGTACTTC.

V usage is TRBV5-5 and J usage is TRBJ1-3; D gene uncertain. V was shortened by 0 bases and J by 0 bases, with 10 bases between the two germline ends. Germline CDR1 is SGHKS and CDR2 is YYEKEE (reference sequence). The CDR3 is 16 residues long. CDR3 DNA: TGTGCCAGCAGCTTGGTAGGCTCAAGCTCTGGAAACACCATATATTTT. This encodes CASSLVGSSSGNTIYF.

The rearrangement links TRBV25-1 to TRBJ1-2; D uncertain. The CDR3 is made up of 15 amino acids. Germline V gene lookup returns CDR1 MGHDK and CDR2 SYGVNS. Trimming stripped 5 bases from V and 3 bases from J, with 16 bases between. The CDR3 DNA sequence: TGTGCCAGCAGTCAACGGACGGCATCATACTATGGCTACACCTTC. Amino acids: CASSQRTASYYGYTF.

V is TRBV28 and J is TRBJ1-5; D is uncertain. Germline V gene data show CDR1 as MDHEN and CDR2 as SYDVKM. V dropped 3 bases and J dropped 3 bases, with 6 bases sitting between them. CDR3 size: 13 residues. Here the CDR3 reads CASSFGVNQPQHF. Written as DNA, the CDR3 is TGTGCCAGCAGTTTTGGTGTCAATCAGCCCCAGCATTTT.

The chain joins TRBV7-2 to TRBJ2-5; 12 bases are a match to TRBD2. This CDR3 has 16 amino acids. The trim removed 11 bases at V and 5 bases at J, leaving 15 bases unmatched. CDR1 SGHTA and CDR2 FQGNSA come from the germline V gene. CDR3 coding DNA: TGTGCCCTTTCAGCGGGACTAGCGGGCCTCCAGGAGACCCAGTACTTC. This encodes CALSAGLAGLQETQYF.

This clone was detected a few times. V usage is TRBV30 and J usage is TRBJ1-1; D might be TRBD1 (5 bases). Germline-derived CDR1 and CDR2 are GTSNPN and SVGIG (reference sequence). The V end was cut by 2 bases, the J end by 2 bases, with 9 bases between. The CDR3 spans 13 residues. The CDR3 region is CAWSIQGNTEAFF. The CDR3 DNA reads TGTGCCTGGAGTATTCAGGGTAACACTGAAGCTTTCTTT.

This clone was detected only once. This rearrangement joins TRBV30 to TRBJ1-4; D might be TRBD1 (6 bases). Germline CDR1 GTSNPN, CDR2 SVGIG (reference sequence). CDR3 length equals 15 residues. The germline V and J ends were trimmed by 0 bases and 7 bases, with 15 bases remaining between them. DNA for the CDR3: TGTGCCTGGAGTGTTCGTGGACAGATCTTTGAAAAACTGTTTTTT. Translation: CAWSVRGQIFEKLFF.

This clone came up once. DNA of the CDR3: TGTGCCAGCAGCTTCCAGGGGGCGGGCACTGAAGCTTTCTTT. It specifies CASSFQGAGTEAFF. The rearrangement uses TRBV7-3 and TRBJ1-1; 8 positions agree with TRBD1. Germline CDR1 SGHTA, CDR2 FQGTGA. The CDR3 has 14 residues. Trimming cost V 3 bases and J 4 bases; bases outside gene matches: 4.

The chain employs TRBV19 and TRBJ2-5, with TRBD1 matching over 7 bases. The germline CDR1 and CDR2 sequences are LNHDA and SQIVND (reference sequence). V dropped 3 bases and J dropped 4; count of bases not matched to a gene: 14. The CDR3 is 17 amino acids. This CDR3 is CASSIRARTGDLETQYF. CDR3 nucleotide sequence: TGTGCCAGTAGTATCCGGGCTCGGACAGGCGATTTAGAGACCCAGTACTTC.

The V gene is TRBV18, the J gene TRBJ1-1, with 8 bases aligning to TRBD1. With V trimmed by 4 bases and J by 4 bases, 8 bases remained unmatched. Germline-derived CDR1 and CDR2 are KGHSH and LQKENI. The CDR3 extends over 15 amino acids. The CDR3 sequence: CASSRSGQVSTEAFF. The CDR3 DNA reads TGTGCCAGCTCACGCTCGGGACAGGTTAGCACTGAAGCTTTCTTT.

The V and J genes are TRBV5-1 and TRBJ1-1; 7 positions agree with TRBD1. The CDR3 extends over 13 amino acids. Germline CDR1 reads SGHRS; CDR2 reads YFSETQ. V lost 0 bases, J lost 6 bases, and 2 bases stayed unmatched. CDR3 protein: CASSLDQGAEAFF. CDR3 DNA sequence: TGCGCCAGCAGCTTGGACCAGGGGGCTGAAGCTTTCTTT.

This chain connects TRBV19 to TRBJ1-2; no reliable D call. Germline values: CDR1 LNHDA, CDR2 SQIVND (reference sequence). This CDR3 has 14 amino acids. Trimming shortened V by 5 bases and J by 2 bases, and 12 bases separated the two germline ends. CDR3 region: CASSAQVLNYGYTF. CDR3 in DNA: TGTGCCAGTAGTGCTCAAGTCCTAAACTATGGCTACACCTTC.

The sample holds a few counts of this clone. The rearrangement uses TRBV7-9 and TRBJ1-4; TRBD1 aligns across 8 bases. Germline assignment: CDR1 SEHNR and CDR2 FQNEAQ (reference sequence). V was clipped by 1 base and J by 6 bases; unmatched bases: 10. The CDR3 loop spans 17 amino acids. The CDR3: CASSLGAGQGWDEKLFF. The CDR3 bases are TGTGCCAGCAGCTTAGGGGCCGGACAGGGATGGGATGAAAAACTGTTTTTT.

This chain joins TRBV10-3 and TRBJ1-2, with D maybe TRBD1 (6 bases). The CDR3 totals 16 residues. V dropped 3 bases and J dropped 0 bases, with 14 bases sitting between them. Germline lookup yields CDR1 ENHRY and CDR2 SYGVKD. The CDR3, as DNA: TGTGCCATCAGTGAAGGACAGCAACAAGCTAACTATGGCTACACCTTC. Translation: CAISEGQQQANYGYTF.